Detailed here is one TCR beta chain. Its antigen is currently unknown. The trim removed 4 bases at V and 1 base at J, leaving 12 bases unmatched. The germline gives CDR1 LGHNA, CDR2 YNFKEQ. The length of the CDR3 is 17 residues. Assay: immunoSEQ multiplex PCR; the TCRdb copy retains only in-frame clones and omits some. Seen here are around 99,000 clones, 87% observed once, and the top ten hold about 4.5%. The data originate from a study of T cell responses to AZD1222 COVID-19 vaccine. Study conclusions and caveats: Seropositive AZD1222 recipients at baseline numbered only 6 or 7. Across spike, vaccine-associated CD4 TCRs were found, dominant at 160-218 and 743-854. Nearly half of spike-specific TCRs reportedly target unmutated variant regions.

This receptor was obtained from an adult who received the AZD1222 COVID-19 vaccine. This chain joins TRBV4-2 and TRBJ1-1; 7 nucleotides align to TRBD1. The sequencing used peripheral blood, collected 28 days after the second AZD1222 dose. CDR3 nucleotides: TGTGCCAGCAGCCCCGATGAAGGGGGCGCAGGGAACACTGAAGCTTTCTTT. This sequence encodes CASSPDEGGAGNTEAFF.